Listed below are T cell receptor beta chains from one sample, sequenced in a study of T cells in localized non-small cell lung cancer. Data came from immunoSEQ multiplex PCR; TCRdb stores just in-frame clones and leaves some out. The table records around 92,000 clones, about nine tenths of them present only once. The sample consisted of PBMCs, taken before any cancer treatment. The receptors originated from a woman between 35 and 70 years old with stage II squamous cell lung carcinoma. The CDR3 runs from the conserved cysteine through the conserved F or W. The order of the fields is V gene, D gene, J gene, clone size, CDR3 protein, CDR3 DNA. The D gene is left open where the match is weak. Size values are once, few and many counts, or a class for expanded clones, and some rows have none.

V gene: TRBV28
D gene: TRBD1
J gene: TRBJ1-5
clone size: NA
CDR3 protein: CASLTGGRRSQPQHF
CDR3 DNA: TGTGCCAGCCTCACAGGGGGCCGGCGGAGTCAGCCCCAGCATTTT

V gene: TRBV6-4
D gene: NA
J gene: TRBJ2-3
clone size: NA
CDR3 protein: CASSESDTQYF
CDR3 DNA: TGTGCCAGCAGTGAGTCAGATACGCAGTATTTT

V gene: TRBV6-1
D gene: NA
J gene: TRBJ1-5
clone size: few
CDR3 protein: CASSAGTPYQPQHF
CDR3 DNA: TGTGCCAGCAGTGCTGGGACGCCGTATCAGCCCCAGCATTTT

V gene: TRBV5-1
D gene: NA
J gene: TRBJ2-4
clone size: once
CDR3 protein: CASSPRKGENIQYF
CDR3 DNA: TGCGCCAGCAGCCCTCGGAAGGGGGAAAACATTCAGTACTTC

V gene: TRBV5-1
D gene: NA
J gene: TRBJ2-2
clone size: NA
CDR3 protein: CASRLIAANTGELFF
CDR3 DNA: TGCGCCAGCAGACTAATAGCAGCGAACACCGGGGAGCTGTTTTTT

V gene: TRBV29-1
D gene: NA
J gene: TRBJ2-2
clone size: NA
CDR3 protein: CSVVPANTGELFF
CDR3 DNA: TGCAGCGTTGTTCCCGCGAACACCGGGGAGCTGTTTTTT

V gene: TRBV7-9
D gene: NA
J gene: TRBJ1-1
clone size: NA
CDR3 protein: CASSLESEGTEAFF
CDR3 DNA: TGTGCCAGCAGCTTAGAATCGGAAGGAACTGAAGCTTTCTTT

V gene: TRBV10-3
D gene: NA
J gene: TRBJ1-6
clone size: NA
CDR3 protein: CAISQLVDNSPLHF
CDR3 DNA: TGTGCCATCAGCCAATTGGTGGATAATTCACCCCTCCACTTT

V gene: TRBV4-2
D gene: NA
J gene: TRBJ1-5
clone size: NA
CDR3 protein: CASSPTGSRNQPQHF
CDR3 DNA: TGTGCCAGCAGCCCGACAGGATCTCGTAATCAGCCCCAGCATTTT

V gene: TRBV5-6
D gene: NA
J gene: TRBJ1-5
clone size: NA
CDR3 protein: CASTAGSNQPQHF
CDR3 DNA: TGTGCCAGCACCGCAGGGAGCAATCAGCCCCAGCATTTT

V gene: TRBV6-6
D gene: TRBD1
J gene: TRBJ2-7
clone size: NA
CDR3 protein: CASRARQGAHEQYF
CDR3 DNA: TGTGCCAGCAGGGCGAGACAGGGGGCCCACGAGCAGTACTTC

V gene: TRBV11-2
D gene: NA
J gene: TRBJ2-1
clone size: NA
CDR3 protein: CASSLDPQGSYNEQFF
CDR3 DNA: TGTGCCAGCAGCTTAGATCCCCAGGGCTCCTACAATGAGCAGTTCTTC

V gene: TRBV30
D gene: TRBD1
J gene: TRBJ1-2
clone size: once
CDR3 protein: CAWRTGTAEAYGYTF
CDR3 DNA: TGTGCCTGGCGAACAGGGACAGCGGAGGCCTATGGCTACACCTTC

V gene: TRBV7-9
D gene: NA
J gene: TRBJ1-2
clone size: NA
CDR3 protein: CASSLDASNYGYTF
CDR3 DNA: TGTGCCAGCAGCTTAGATGCATCTAACTATGGCTACACCTTC

V gene: TRBV2
D gene: NA
J gene: TRBJ2-3
clone size: NA
CDR3 protein: CASAGGLATDTQYF
CDR3 DNA: TGTGCCAGCGCCGGAGGGCTAGCCACAGATACGCAGTATTTT

V gene: TRBV2
D gene: NA
J gene: TRBJ1-1
clone size: few
CDR3 protein: CASSEQGFEAFF
CDR3 DNA: TGTGCCAGCAGTGAACAGGGGTTCGAAGCTTTCTTT

V gene: TRBV5-4
D gene: NA
J gene: TRBJ1-1
clone size: NA
CDR3 protein: CASSLDSQRTEAFF
CDR3 DNA: TGTGCCAGCAGCTTGGACAGCCAAAGGACTGAAGCTTTCTTT

V gene: TRBV6-1
D gene: TRBD1
J gene: TRBJ2-1
clone size: NA
CDR3 protein: CASRRTGVNEQFF
CDR3 DNA: TGTGCCAGCAGGAGGACAGGGGTCAATGAGCAGTTCTTC

V gene: TRBV7-2
D gene: TRBD1
J gene: TRBJ2-7
clone size: NA
CDR3 protein: CASSFRIWGQAFAYEQYF
CDR3 DNA: TGTGCCAGCAGCTTTCGAATTTGGGGACAGGCTTTCGCCTACGAGCAGTACTTC

V gene: TRBV6-6
D gene: NA
J gene: TRBJ1-2
clone size: NA
CDR3 protein: CASSYSVQYGYTF
CDR3 DNA: TGTGCCAGCAGTTACTCGGTTCAGTATGGCTACACCTTC

V gene: TRBV25-1
D gene: NA
J gene: TRBJ2-1
clone size: NA
CDR3 protein: CASSEAPPGLTYNEQFF
CDR3 DNA: TGTGCCAGCAGTGAAGCACCTCCGGGACTCACCTACAATGAGCAGTTCTTC

V gene: TRBV5-6
D gene: NA
J gene: TRBJ2-3
clone size: NA
CDR3 protein: CASSTIRQHLTDTQYF
CDR3 DNA: TGTGCCAGCAGCACGATCAGACAGCACCTCACAGATACGCAGTATTTT

V gene: TRBV7-2
D gene: NA
J gene: TRBJ1-1
clone size: NA
CDR3 protein: CASSLWGGMNTEAFF
CDR3 DNA: TGTGCCAGCAGCTTATGGGGCGGGATGAACACTGAAGCTTTCTTT

V gene: TRBV5-1
D gene: TRBD2
J gene: TRBJ2-1
clone size: NA
CDR3 protein: CASSLGASGAFPQFF
CDR3 DNA: TGCGCCAGCAGCTTGGGGGCTAGCGGGGCATTCCCCCAGTTCTTC

V gene: TRBV6-5
D gene: TRBD1
J gene: TRBJ1-5
clone size: NA
CDR3 protein: CASSTDRGQPQHF
CDR3 DNA: TGTGCCAGCAGTACGGACAGGGGCCAGCCCCAGCATTTT

V gene: TRBV19
D gene: TRBD2
J gene: TRBJ2-5
clone size: NA
CDR3 protein: CARAGLAGVETQYF
CDR3 DNA: TGTGCCAGGGCGGGACTAGCGGGGGTGGAGACCCAGTACTTC

V gene: TRBV7-6
D gene: TRBD2
J gene: TRBJ2-1
clone size: NA
CDR3 protein: CASSLDVGRSYNEQFF
CDR3 DNA: TGTGCCAGCAGCTTAGATGTCGGGAGGTCCTACAATGAGCAGTTCTTC

V gene: TRBV28
D gene: NA
J gene: TRBJ1-2
clone size: NA
CDR3 protein: CASSQIDRGYTF
CDR3 DNA: TGTGCCAGCAGCCAAATCGACAGAGGCTACACCTTC

V gene: TRBV2
D gene: TRBD1
J gene: TRBJ1-1
clone size: NA
CDR3 protein: CASIRTGMNTEAFF
CDR3 DNA: TGTGCCAGCATCCGGACAGGCATGAACACTGAAGCTTTCTTT

V gene: TRBV6-4
D gene: NA
J gene: TRBJ2-1
clone size: NA
CDR3 protein: CASSGSRVSSYNEQFF
CDR3 DNA: TGTGCCAGCAGTGGTTCCAGGGTGAGCTCCTACAATGAGCAGTTCTTC

V gene: TRBV5-4
D gene: TRBD2
J gene: TRBJ2-2
clone size: NA
CDR3 protein: CASSFGGTGELFF
CDR3 DNA: TGTGCCAGCAGCTTCGGGGGGACCGGGGAGCTGTTTTTT

V gene: TRBV4-1
D gene: NA
J gene: TRBJ2-7
clone size: NA
CDR3 protein: CASSQEFLGTYEQYF
CDR3 DNA: TGCGCCAGCAGCCAAGAATTCCTCGGGACCTACGAGCAGTACTTC